Presented here are 31 T cell receptor beta chains from one specimen sequenced in a study of response to subunit inactivated influenza vaccine. TCRdb fed the RT-PCR reads into MiXCR, producing one record per CDR3 protein. Among over 150,000 distinct CDR3 sequences listed, about 10% were seen once. The input for sequencing was CD8+ T cells sorted from PBMCs, taken roughly 24 months after vaccination. These receptors were collected from a man between 50 and 75 years old who received an inactivated influenza vaccine.

This clonotype was counted many times. This rearrangement joins TRBV5-1 to TRBJ2-1, with 8 nucleotides matching TRBD1. Germline CDR1 is SGHRS and CDR2 is YFSETQ. The CDR3 extends over 16 amino acids. V lost 2 bases, J lost 9 bases, and 13 bases stayed unmatched. Here the CDR3 reads CASSLIWAGGSVEQFF. CDR3 DNA: TGCGCCAGCAGCTTAATATGGGCAGGGGGCTCGGTTGAGCAGTTCTTC.

The V and J genes are TRBV12-5 and TRBJ2-1; D uncertain. Trimming left V 4 bases short and J 3 bases short, with 13 bases between. This CDR3 contains 15 residues. The germline gives CDR1 LGHNT, CDR2 FRNRAP. CDR3 nucleotide sequence: TGTGCTAGTGGTTCCGCCGGGTCCTACTACAATGAGCAGTTCTTC. Amino acid sequence: CASGSAGSYYNEQFF.

There are many counts of this clonotype. This sequence joins TRBV6-5 and TRBJ2-7; TRBD2 might be the D (6 bases). From germline, CDR1 is MNHEY and CDR2 SVGAGI. The CDR3 runs 12 residues. V dropped 6 bases and J dropped 7 bases, with 13 bases sitting between them. The CDR3 DNA follows: TGTGCCAGCAGGCGGGGACCAGGGGAGCAGTACTTC. Residues: CASRRGPGEQYF.

This clonotype has only a few counts. The chain joins TRBV7-9 to TRBJ2-1; D is perhaps TRBD1 (6 bases). CDR3 size: 16 residues. Trimming pared 7 bases from V and 1 base from J, leaving 17 bases between. The germline CDR1 and CDR2 sequences are SEHNR and FQNEAQ (reference sequence). Written as DNA, the CDR3 is TGTGCCAGCAACATTCAGGACAGAAAATCCTACAATGAGCAGTTCTTC. It specifies CASNIQDRKSYNEQFF.

This clonotype was found many times. The V call is TRBV6-5, the J call TRBJ1-1; tentatively, D is TRBD1 (5 bases). The V gene lost 2 bases and the J gene lost 5 bases, with 9 bases spanning the gap. Germline V gene data show CDR1 as MNHEY and CDR2 as SVGAGI. There are 13 residues in the CDR3. In nucleotides, the CDR3 is TGTGCCAGCAGTTACGGGGGGGGGACTGAAGCTTTCTTT. Its protein is CASSYGGGTEAFF.

This clonotype was seen repeatedly, ten times or more. The chain employs TRBV4-1 and TRBJ1-1; perhaps TRBD1 as D (5 bases). Trimming cost V 1 base and J 3 bases, with 9 bases left between them. The CDR3 is 14 amino acids. Germline V gene lookup returns CDR1 MGHRA and CDR2 YSYEKL. This CDR3 is CASSQVQAYTEAFF. The CDR3 nucleotides are TGCGCCAGCAGCCAAGTACAGGCCTACACTGAAGCTTTCTTT.

This clonotype was counted only a few times. This chain connects TRBV6-4 to TRBJ2-3; the D gene could be TRBD1 or TRBD2 (5 bases each). CDR3 length equals 22 residues. V was clipped by 2 bases and J by 5 bases, with 35 bases between them. Per germline, CDR1 MRHNA and CDR2 SNTAGT. CDR3 sequence (DNA): TGTGCCAGCAGTGACGCCACAGGTATTCGGGAACCCATTACCTACCCGAAAGATACGCAGTATTTT. Translated, it gives CASSDATGIREPITYPKDTQYF.

This clonotype was counted only a few times. The genes are TRBV4-1 and TRBJ1-4; D remains unclear. Trimming stripped 0 bases from V and 4 bases from J, with 3 bases between. Germline V gene lookup returns CDR1 MGHRA and CDR2 YSYEKL. The CDR3 runs 13 residues. CDR3 in amino acids: CASSQEINEKLFF. CDR3 coding DNA: TGCGCCAGCAGCCAAGAAATTAATGAAAAACTGTTTTTT.

The chain recombines TRBV4-2 with TRBJ1-1; possible D gene TRBD1, 5 bases. The CDR3 spans 17 residues. Trimming pared 0 bases from V and 1 base from J, leaving 15 bases between. Per germline, CDR1 LGHNA and CDR2 YNFKEQ. The CDR3 is CASSQDPPTAPNTEAFF. The DNA for the CDR3 is TGTGCCAGCAGCCAAGACCCTCCGACAGCTCCGAACACTGAAGCTTTCTTT.

This sequence joins TRBV6-1 and TRBJ2-7; no clear D gene. The CDR3 is 13 residues long. Germline V lookup: CDR1 MNHNS, CDR2 SASEGT. Trimming left V 3 bases short and J 0 bases short, with 6 bases between. The CDR3 bases are TGTGCCAGCAGTGACGTTTCCTCCTACGAGCAGTACTTC. Amino acids: CASSDVSSYEQYF.

This clonotype was counted a few times. The chain links TRBV10-3 to TRBJ1-2, with TRBD1 matching over 8 bases. Looked up from germline, CDR1 is ENHRY and CDR2 is SYGVKD. V lost 3 bases, J lost 4 bases, and 10 bases stayed unmatched. This CDR3 has 16 residues. CDR3 residues: CAISEPTGVYLYGYTF. The DNA for the CDR3 is TGTGCCATCAGTGAACCGACAGGGGTTTACCTCTATGGCTACACCTTC.

Only a few counts were recorded for this clonotype. The chain couples TRBV6-5 to TRBJ2-3; possibly TRBD1 or TRBD2 for D (5 bases each). V was clipped by 2 bases and J by 5 bases, with 23 bases between them. Germline CDR1 reads MNHEY; CDR2 reads SVGAGI. The CDR3 consists of 18 residues. For the CDR3, the DNA is TGTGCCAGCAGTTACACGTTACCTCGAGGGGCACGAGGAGATACGCAGTATTTT. Translating gives CASSYTLPRGARGDTQYF.

The chain joins TRBV6-5 to TRBJ1-2; 9 bases match TRBD1. The CDR3 consists of 14 residues. The V gene's germline CDR1 is MNHEY and CDR2 SVGAGI. The ends lost 4 bases at V and 5 bases at J; junction bases unmatched: 5. The CDR3 reads CASSLTGTGYGYTF. The CDR3 nucleotides read TGTGCCAGCAGTTTAACCGGGACAGGGTATGGCTACACCTTC.

The gene calls are TRBV3-1 and TRBJ2-3, with D tentatively TRBD2 (6 bases). Per the germline V gene, CDR1 is LGHDT and CDR2 is YNNKEL (reference sequence). The CDR3 is 16 amino acids. V lost 4 bases and J 1 base, leaving 15 bases between the germline ends. DNA of the CDR3: TGTGCCAGCAGCCTCAGCCGGGACTCCGGCACAGATACGCAGTATTTT. Translating gives CASSLSRDSGTDTQYF.

This chain connects TRBV7-2 to TRBJ1-5, with a weak D call TRBD1 (5 bases). The CDR3 is 14 residues long. V was pared by 5 bases and J by 5 bases, with 13 bases between. The germline V gene has CDR1 SGHTA and CDR2 FQGNSA. The CDR3, as DNA: TGTGCCAGCAGCCCTCTCGGGGGATATCAGCCCCAGCATTTT. Protein sequence: CASSPLGGYQPQHF.

This clonotype was counted at least ten times. The chain joins TRBV4-1 to TRBJ2-4, with TRBD1 identical over 8 bases. Per germline, CDR1 MGHRA and CDR2 YSYEKL. The CDR3 is 15 amino acids. V was clipped by 2 bases and J by 6 bases; unmatched bases: 6. The CDR3 loop is CASSQLDRALNIQYF. DNA of the CDR3: TGCGCCAGCAGCCAATTGGACAGGGCTTTAAACATTCAGTACTTC.

About this clonotype: A much bigger clone sits one base away, suggesting this may be a read error. The V call is TRBV7-9, the J call TRBJ2-7; the D call may be TRBD1 or TRBD2 (5 bases each). The germline V gene encodes CDR1 SEHNR and CDR2 FQNEAQ (reference sequence). CDR3 size: 16 residues. CDR3 in amino acids: CASSSPWGSHSYERYF. The CDR3 coding sequence is TGTGCCAGCAGCTCCCCTTGGGGGAGCCATTCCTACGAGCGGTACTTC.

This clonotype was seen more than once but under ten times. This chain connects TRBV3-1 to TRBJ2-3; D is possibly TRBD1 (5 bases). V was clipped by 1 base and J by 4 bases, with 9 bases between them. Germline CDR1 is LGHDT and CDR2 is YNNKEL (reference sequence). This CDR3 region has 14 residues. The CDR3: CASSQARQPDTQYF. DNA of the CDR3: TGTGCCAGCAGCCAAGCCCGACAGCCAGATACGCAGTATTTT.

This clonotype came up a few times. This sequence joins TRBV4-3 and TRBJ2-7, with D tentatively TRBD1 (6 bases). Trimming stripped 0 bases from V and 4 bases from J, with 16 bases between. Germline CDR1 and CDR2: LGHNA and YSLEER. This CDR3 spans 16 amino acids. CDR3: CASSQDVGSGVYEQYF. The CDR3, as DNA: TGCGCCAGCAGCCAAGATGTGGGCTCAGGGGTATACGAGCAGTACTTC.

This clonotype was picked up many times. An end of the junction does not agree with germline; a read error may underlie this. This chain joins TRBV29-1 and TRBJ2-3; D may be TRBD1 or TRBD2 (6 bases each). CDR1 is SQVTM, CDR2 ANQGSEA, per germline. This CDR3 has 15 amino acids. In DNA, the CDR3 is TGCAGCGCTGAAGGGGGACTTCATAGCACAGATACGCAGTATTTT. Translating it yields CSAEGGLHSTDTQYF.

The chain employs TRBV9 and TRBJ2-3, with TRBD2 matching over 9 bases. The junction had 7 bases not matched to a gene; V was cut back by 2 bases and J by 0 bases. Germline V lookup: CDR1 SGDLS, CDR2 YYNGEE. This CDR3 is built from 17 residues. DNA for the CDR3: TGTGCCAGCAGCGTTAGCGGGAGTGTACCTAGCACAGATACGCAGTATTTT. This gives the protein CASSVSGSVPSTDTQYF.

In its sample, this clonotype was seen a few times. This chain joins TRBV7-8 and TRBJ2-1; 10 nucleotides agree with TRBD1. Looked up from germline, CDR1 is SGHVS and CDR2 is FQNEAQ. J gave up 3 bases and V 5 bases, and 7 bases lay outside the gene matches. The CDR3 consists of 16 residues. This CDR3 is CASSPTWDRGYNEQFF. CDR3 sequence (DNA): TGTGCCAGCAGCCCGACGTGGGACAGGGGCTACAATGAGCAGTTCTTC. Filled out from reference TRBV7-8 and TRBJ2-1, the complete variable domain reads GAGVSQSPRYKVAKRGQDVALRCDPISGHVSLFWYQQALGQGPEFLTYFQNEAQLDKSGLPSDRFFAERPEGSVSTLKIQRTQQEDSAVYLCASSPTWDRGYNEQFFGPGTRLTVL.

This clonotype was seen more than once but under ten times. The chain employs TRBV13 and TRBJ2-7; D might be TRBD1 (5 bases). Trimming took off 6 bases at V and 7 bases at J, with 13 bases between the two ends. Germline-derived CDR1 and CDR2 are PRHDT and FYEKMQ (reference sequence). The CDR3 has 12 residues. CDR3 bases: TGTGCCAGCAGACAGGCAGGGAAAGAGCAGTACTTC. Protein product: CASRQAGKEQYF.

The chain recombines TRBV18 with TRBJ2-7, with D maybe TRBD2 (5 bases). Germline values: CDR1 KGHSH, CDR2 LQKENI. V lost 6 bases to trimming and J lost 3 bases, with 15 bases between them. The CDR3 is made up of 14 amino acids. The CDR3 is CASSRPGSNYEQYF. The CDR3 DNA sequence: TGTGCCAGCTCGCGTCCGGGATCTAACTACGAGCAGTACTTC. The variable domain in full, with the rest retrieved from reference TRBV18 and TRBJ2-7, is NAGVMQNPRHLVRRRGQEARLRCSPMKGHSHVYWYRQLPEEGLKFMVYLQKENIIDESGMPKERFSAEFPKEGPSILRIQQVVRGDSAAYFCASSRPGSNYEQYFGPGTRLTVT.

This clonotype has a handful of counts. V and J are TRBV9 and TRBJ2-3, with TRBD2 as a possible D gene (5 bases). Germline-derived CDR1 and CDR2 are SGDLS and YYNGEE. The CDR3 is 15 amino acids. With 4 bases removed from V and 0 bases from J, the gap between germline ends came to 12 bases. CDR3 coding DNA: TGTGCCAGCAGCTCCTTCGGGATTAGCACAGATACGCAGTATTTT. It specifies CASSSFGISTDTQYF.

This clonotype has only a few counts. The gene calls are TRBV12-3 or TRBV12-4 and TRBJ2-7; D is undetermined. The CDR3 consists of 14 residues. Trimming took off 5 bases at V and 1 base at J, with 12 bases between the two ends. The CDR3 DNA is TGTGCCAGCAGTGGGATTGGCCTATCCTACGAGCAGTACTTC. Translating it yields CASSGIGLSYEQYF.

This clonotype has at least ten counts. V usage is TRBV28 and J usage is TRBJ2-7, with D unresolved. Trimming stripped 5 bases from V and 9 bases from J, with 17 bases between. Germline CDR1 MDHEN, CDR2 SYDVKM. The CDR3 runs to 13 residues. The CDR3 bases are TGTGCCAGCAGTCGCGAGCCCGCCCTCGGGCAGTACTTC. As protein: CASSREPALGQYF.

This rearrangement joins TRBV20-1 to TRBJ2-2; D is ambiguous. Germline V gene lookup returns CDR1 DFQATT and CDR2 SNEGSKA (reference sequence). The CDR3 runs 15 residues. Trimming shortened V by 5 bases and J by 3 bases, and 16 bases separated the two germline ends. The CDR3 region is CSAHSDTAHTGELFF. The CDR3 nucleotides are TGCAGTGCTCACAGTGATACAGCGCACACCGGGGAGCTGTTTTTT.

This sequence joins TRBV29-1 and TRBJ2-2, with a tentative D call TRBD2 (6 bases). The CDR3 sequence is 14 residues long. CDR1 and CDR2 (germline): SQVTM, ANQGSEA. Trimming removed 6 bases from V and 3 bases from J, with 14 bases in between. The CDR3 sequence: CSVDGGVYTGELFF. For the CDR3, the DNA is TGCAGCGTCGACGGAGGGGTGTACACCGGGGAGCTGTTTTTT.

This clonotype was recorded at least ten times. The chain employs TRBV12-3 or TRBV12-4 and TRBJ2-7; TRBD1 is a possible D gene (6 bases). This CDR3 is 14 amino acids long. The V and J ends lost 5 bases and 5 bases respectively, with 16 bases between them. The CDR3 loop is CASSPTLGADEQYF. The CDR3, as DNA: TGTGCCAGCAGTCCCACGTTGGGGGCCGACGAGCAGTACTTC.

This clonotype has only a few counts. This rearrangement joins TRBV3-1 to TRBJ2-3; 14 bases line up with TRBD2. CDR1 and CDR2 from the germline V gene are LGHDT and YNNKEL (reference sequence). After removal of 4 bases from V and 5 bases from J, the junction contained 5 bases not matched to a gene. The CDR3 runs to 16 residues. The CDR3 loop is CASSPGLAGARDTQYF. The CDR3 DNA reads as TGTGCCAGCAGCCCGGGACTAGCGGGAGCCAGAGATACGCAGTATTTT.